Following are 16 T cell receptor beta chains from one sample sequenced in a study of blood T cell repertoires in COVID-19. Libraries were prepared by immunoSEQ multiplex PCR; TCRdb keeps only in-frame clonotypes and omits some of them. The table lists roughly 140,000 clones, more than 75% of them singletons. Sequenced sample: peripheral blood. Source of these receptors: a woman aged 40 to 50 with acute or convalescent COVID-19.

This clone was seen once. The chain links TRBV5-1 to TRBJ1-1, with D perhaps matching TRBD1 (6 bases). V was clipped by 0 bases and J by 1 base, with 19 bases between them. The CDR3 runs to 18 residues. Germline assignment: CDR1 SGHRS and CDR2 YFSETQ. The CDR3 nucleotides read TGCGCCAGCAGCTTGGGCCGGACAGTTGGCAGCCCGAACACTGAAGCTTTCTTT. It translates to CASSLGRTVGSPNTEAFF.

The V and J genes are TRBV6-1 and TRBJ1-2, with 7 positions matching TRBD1. Unmatched junction bases numbered 10, after V lost 2 bases and J lost 4 bases. The germline V gene encodes CDR1 MNHNS and CDR2 SASEGT. The CDR3 extends over 16 amino acids. The CDR3 region is CASSERRDSRIYGYTF. Written as DNA, the CDR3 is TGTGCCAGCAGTGAACGGAGGGACAGCAGGATCTATGGCTACACCTTC.

V usage is TRBV19 and J usage is TRBJ2-7; 8 positions match TRBD2. There are 14 residues in the CDR3. CDR1 LNHDA and CDR2 SQIVND come from the germline V gene (reference sequence). The J segment lost 5 bases and the V segment lost 6 bases, leaving 9 bases of the junction unmatched. In DNA form, the CDR3 reads TGTGCCAGTAGCGACACCGGACTAGCCGACGAGCAGTACTTC. Translating gives CASSDTGLADEQYF.

The rearrangement joins TRBV5-1 to TRBJ2-7, with 9 bases matching TRBD2. The germline CDR1 and CDR2 sequences are SGHRS and YFSETQ. The V and J ends lost 2 bases and 2 bases, in that order; junction bases with no gene match: 2. The CDR3 spans 14 residues. The CDR3 loop reads CASSFASGTYEQYF. CDR3 in DNA: TGCGCCAGCAGCTTCGCTAGCGGGACCTACGAGCAGTACTTC. Using reference TRBV5-1 and TRBJ2-7 for the parts outside the CDR3, the full variable domain is KAGVTQTPRYLIKTRGQQVTLSCSPISGHRSVSWYQQTPGQGLQFLFEYFSETQRNKGNFPGRFSGRQFSNSRSEMNVSTLELGDSALYLCASSFASGTYEQYFGPGTRLTVT.

The chain joins TRBV5-1 to TRBJ2-2, with 8 bases aligning to TRBD1. CDR3 length equals 16 residues. The ends lost 4 bases at V and 1 base at J; junction bases unmatched: 6. The germline gives CDR1 SGHRS, CDR2 YFSETQ. The CDR3 DNA reads TGCGCCAGCAGCACACAAGGGACAGGGAACACCGGGGAGCTGTTTTTT. Translating it yields CASSTQGTGNTGELFF.

The chain combines TRBV5-1 with TRBJ1-6; D not certain. The CDR3 is 15 residues long. Germline V lookup: CDR1 SGHRS, CDR2 YFSETQ. The V gene lost 3 bases and the J gene lost 5 bases, with 12 bases spanning the gap. The DNA for the CDR3 is TGCGCCAGCAGCTCCGACGGGAGCGATAATTCACCCCTCCACTTT. This codes for CASSSDGSDNSPLHF.

The chain employs TRBV7-2 and TRBJ1-4, with D perhaps TRBD1 (6 bases). The CDR3 is 16 amino acids. Trimming removed 1 base from V and 8 bases from J, with 17 bases in between. In germline, CDR1 is SGHTA, CDR2 FQGNSA. The CDR3 region has the DNA TGTGCCAGCAGCTTAGGGGACACAGGGTTCGGCGAAAAACTGTTTTTT. It specifies CASSLGDTGFGEKLFF.

The rearrangement joins TRBV5-1 to TRBJ1-5; D uncertain. CDR1 SGHRS and CDR2 YFSETQ come from the germline V gene. Trimming pared 1 base from V and 6 bases from J, leaving 8 bases between. The CDR3 sequence is 13 residues long. Here the CDR3 reads CASSLMGGQPQHF. For the CDR3, the DNA is TGCGCCAGCAGCTTGATGGGAGGTCAGCCCCAGCATTTT.

This clone appeared a single time. V and J are TRBV7-9 and TRBJ1-3; the match to TRBD1 covers 8 bases. The CDR3 runs 16 residues. In germline, CDR1 is SEHNR, CDR2 FQNEAQ (reference sequence). V shed 5 bases, J shed 3 bases, and the junction held 9 bases outside the gene matches. Here the CDR3 DNA reads TGTGCCAGCAGCCACGGCGGACAGGGTAGTGGAAACACCATATATTTT. It encodes CASSHGGQGSGNTIYF. The entire variable domain, with the rest obtained from reference TRBV7-9 and TRBJ1-3, is as follows: DTGVSQNPRHKITKRGQNVTFRCDPISEHNRLYWYRQTLGQGPEFLTYFQNEAQLEKSRLLSDRFSAERPKGSFSTLEIQRTEQGDSAMYLCASSHGGQGSGNTIYFGEGSWLTVV.

The J gene is TRBJ2-7, the V gene TRBV7-3; TRBD1 matches at 8 bases. Germline CDR1 SGHTA, CDR2 FQGTGA. There are 13 residues in the CDR3. V shed 4 bases and J 7 bases; nucleotides not matched to a gene: 6. Here the CDR3 reads CASSSRTGREQYF. Here the CDR3 DNA reads TGTGCCAGCAGCTCGCGGACAGGGAGGGAGCAGTACTTC.

The rearrangement uses TRBV19 and TRBJ1-5, with 8 bases lining up with TRBD1. With 4 bases clipped from V and 2 bases from J, the junction kept 4 bases outside the gene matches. This CDR3 is built from 15 residues. CDR1 and CDR2 from the germline V gene are LNHDA and SQIVND (reference sequence). Written as DNA, the CDR3 is TGTGCCAGTAGTACGGACAGGGCAGGCAATCAGCCCCAGCATTTT. Encoded protein: CASSTDRAGNQPQHF.

V gene TRBV7-2 combines with J gene TRBJ1-5; 7 bases fit TRBD1. This CDR3 has 16 amino acids. V lost 3 bases to trimming and J lost 2 bases; unmatched junction nucleotides: 7. Germline lookup yields CDR1 SGHTA and CDR2 FQGNSA. CDR3 protein: CASSFWTGTGNQPQHF. In DNA form, the CDR3 reads TGTGCCAGCAGCTTTTGGACAGGCACAGGCAATCAGCCCCAGCATTTT. The full variable domain, completed using reference TRBV7-2 and TRBJ1-5, is GAGVSQSPSNKVTEKGKDVELRCDPISGHTALYWYRQSLGQGLEFLIYFQGNSAPDKSGLPSDRFSAERTGGSVSTLTIQRTQQEDSAVYLCASSFWTGTGNQPQHFGDGTRLSIL.

The chain uses TRBV5-1 and TRBJ2-5; D call uncertain. CDR1 and CDR2 (germline): SGHRS, YFSETQ. This CDR3 spans 12 amino acids. Deletions cut 0 bases from V and 5 bases from J, with 5 bases between. The CDR3 DNA reads as TGCGCCAGCAGCTTGGGCCAGGAGACCCAGTACTTC. Translating gives CASSLGQETQYF.

The rearrangement uses TRBV19 and TRBJ1-3, with TRBD1 as a possible D gene (5 bases). V lost 4 bases, J lost 2 bases, and 15 bases lay in between. Germline V gives CDR1 LNHDA, CDR2 SQIVND (reference sequence). CDR3 length: 16 residues. CDR3 loop: CASSTSRGTTGNTIYF. CDR3 nucleotides: TGTGCCAGTAGTACTTCTCGGGGGACCACTGGAAACACCATATATTTT.

V is TRBV12-3 or TRBV12-4 and J is TRBJ2-1; TRBD2 might be the D (5 bases). The CDR3 extends over 13 amino acids. Trimming cost V 9 bases and J 0 bases, with 9 bases left between them. For the CDR3, the DNA is TGTGCCAGTCGCCGGGACTCCTACAATGAGCAGTTCTTC. Translation gives CASRRDSYNEQFF.

The chain links TRBV7-9 to TRBJ2-3; possibly TRBD2 for D (6 bases). Trimming shortened V by 3 bases and J by 0 bases, and 7 bases separated the two germline ends. CDR3 size: 14 residues. Germline V gives CDR1 SEHNR, CDR2 FQNEAQ (reference sequence). The chain's CDR3 is CASSFGTSTDTQYF. The CDR3 region has the DNA TGTGCCAGCAGCTTTGGGACTAGCACAGATACGCAGTATTTT. Drawing the rest from reference TRBV7-9 and TRBJ2-3, the complete variable domain is DTGVSQNPRHKITKRGQNVTFRCDPISEHNRLYWYRQTLGQGPEFLTYFQNEAQLEKSRLLSDRFSAERPKGSFSTLEIQRTEQGDSAMYLCASSFGTSTDTQYFGPGTRLTVL.